Included here is one T cell receptor (beta chain) sequence, with context. The sample comes from a study of blood T cell repertoires in COVID-19. Per the authors' pipeline: Amplified reference gene primers provided the basis for estimating nucleated cell counts. Profiling relied on immunoSEQ multiplex PCR, and the TCRdb table lists in-frame clones only, not all of them. V and J calls and clone size are given by that table; D and trimming were obtained from the DNA. This table holds fewer than 350,000 clones, about 87% found once. This TCR came from a woman aged 45-59 years who had recovered from COVID-19. Sequencing was done on a sample of peripheral blood.

The CDR3 protein is CASSLMATGGFRNEQFF. The CDR3 nucleotides read TGTGCCAGCAGCTTAATGGCGACAGGGGGCTTTCGGAATGAGCAGTTCTTC. V and J are TRBV7-3 and TRBJ2-1; 10 nucleotides match TRBD1. CDR3 length: 17 residues. Trimming took 1 base from V and 7 from J; bases not matched to a gene: 10. Germline V lookup: CDR1 SGHTA, CDR2 FQGTGA.